The entry below describes one T cell receptor (beta chain). Its antigen is still unknown. At one boundary the junction diverges from the germline segment, which might be a read error. With no exceptions, donors were healthy Caucasians. Template switching introduced a universal primer site, and the cDNA bore unique molecular identifiers. TCRdb re-derived calls from the 5' RACE reads in MiXCR, one entry per CDR3 protein. In the table there are 500,000 to 700,000 distinct CDR3 sequences, 7% to 7.5% of which are singletons. This record comes from a study of identical twins. Study-wide points: Monozygotic twins shared more out-of-frame TCR alpha than recombination models predicted. Reduced insertions were recorded for abundant cord blood beta clonotypes, with no such pattern in memory repertoires.

The CDR3 sequence is 15 residues long. Germline loops: CDR1 MDHEN, CDR2 SYDVKM. This sample also belongs to another study, concerning yellow fever vaccine responses in identical twins.

The chain has TRBV28 and TRBJ2-2; a possible D gene is TRBD2 (5 bases). This receptor was identified in a woman under 30 in good health. Sequencing was carried out using PBMCs. The CDR3 loop reads CASSSGSANTGELIF. The CDR3 region has the DNA TGTGCCAGCAGTTCGGGCAGCGCGAACACCGGGGAGCTGATTTTT. The full variable domain, with the rest looked up from reference TRBV28 and TRBJ2-2, is DVKVTQSSRYLVKRTGEKVFLECVQDMDHENMFWYRQDPGLGLRLIYFSYDVKMKEKGDIPEGYSVSREKKERFSLILESASTNQTSMYLCASSSGSANTGELIFGEGSRLTVL.